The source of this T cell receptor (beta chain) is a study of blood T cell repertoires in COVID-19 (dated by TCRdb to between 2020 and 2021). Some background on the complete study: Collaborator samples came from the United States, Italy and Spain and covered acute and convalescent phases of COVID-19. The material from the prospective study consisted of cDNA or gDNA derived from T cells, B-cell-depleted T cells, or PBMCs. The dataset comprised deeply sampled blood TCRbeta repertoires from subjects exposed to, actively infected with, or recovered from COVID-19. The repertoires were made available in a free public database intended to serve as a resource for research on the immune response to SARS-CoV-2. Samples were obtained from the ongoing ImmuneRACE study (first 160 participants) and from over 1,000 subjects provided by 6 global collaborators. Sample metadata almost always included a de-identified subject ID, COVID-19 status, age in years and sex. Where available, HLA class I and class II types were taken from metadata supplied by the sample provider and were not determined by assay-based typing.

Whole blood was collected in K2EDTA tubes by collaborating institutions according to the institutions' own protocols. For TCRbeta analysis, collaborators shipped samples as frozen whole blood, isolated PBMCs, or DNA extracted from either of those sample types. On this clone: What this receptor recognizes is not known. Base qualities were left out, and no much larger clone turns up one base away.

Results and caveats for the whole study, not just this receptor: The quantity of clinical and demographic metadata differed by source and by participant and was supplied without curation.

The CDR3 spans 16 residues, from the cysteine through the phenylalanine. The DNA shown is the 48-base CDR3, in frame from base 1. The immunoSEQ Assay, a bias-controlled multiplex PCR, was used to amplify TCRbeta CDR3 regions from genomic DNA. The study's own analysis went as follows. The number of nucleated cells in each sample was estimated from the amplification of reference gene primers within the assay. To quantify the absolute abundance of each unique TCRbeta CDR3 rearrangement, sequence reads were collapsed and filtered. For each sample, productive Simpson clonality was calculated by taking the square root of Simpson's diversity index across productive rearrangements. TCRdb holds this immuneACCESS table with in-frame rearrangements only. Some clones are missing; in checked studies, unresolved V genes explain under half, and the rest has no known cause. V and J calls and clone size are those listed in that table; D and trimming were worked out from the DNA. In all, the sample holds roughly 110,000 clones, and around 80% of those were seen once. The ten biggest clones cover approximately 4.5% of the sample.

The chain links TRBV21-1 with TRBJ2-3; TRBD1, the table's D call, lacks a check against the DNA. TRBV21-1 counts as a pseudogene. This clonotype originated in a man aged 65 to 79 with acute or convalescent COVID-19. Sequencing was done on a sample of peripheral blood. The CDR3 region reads CASSKVASAGADTQYF. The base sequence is TGTGCCAGCAGCAAAGTAGCGTCTGCAGGGGCAGATACGCAGTATTTT.